Below are 4 T cell receptor beta chains sequenced from a single sample in a study of T cell repertoires in cytomegalovirus infection. TCRdb itself ran the reads through MiXCR, one entry per CDR3 protein. Among around 310,000 distinct CDR3 sequences listed, around 29% were seen once. For these TCRs, the target antigens are not known. The sample in question was cultured PBMCs, obtained from culture after CMV antigen stimulation. The receptors derive from a human donor in good health (CMV status not recorded). Some clones in this sample may be carry-over from other donors' samples.

In its sample, this clonotype was seen a few times. V usage is TRBV12-3 or TRBV12-4 and J usage is TRBJ2-1; 10 bases are shared with TRBD2. CDR3 length: 15 residues. Losses at the gene ends were 3 bases for V and 8 bases for J; bases not matched to a gene: 7. The CDR3 reads CASSFQREGRDEQFF. CDR3 in DNA: TGTGCCAGCAGTTTCCAGCGGGAGGGCCGCGATGAGCAGTTCTTC.

This clonotype has more than one count but fewer than ten. The chain is built from TRBV10-3 and TRBJ2-7; 10 nucleotides line up with TRBD1. CDR3 length: 15 residues. Germline values: CDR1 ENHRY, CDR2 SYGVKD. V was clipped by 2 bases and J by 5 bases; unmatched bases: 6. CDR3 in amino acids: CAISEKTGGLDEQYF. In DNA, the CDR3 is TGTGCCATCAGTGAGAAGACAGGGGGCCTAGACGAGCAGTACTTC.

This clonotype was recorded a few times. This chain links TRBV6-5 with TRBJ2-7; 11 bases match TRBD1. The CDR3 spans 15 residues. Germline CDR1 reads MNHEY; CDR2 reads SVGAGI. Losses at the gene ends were 7 bases for V and 4 bases for J; bases not matched to a gene: 9. CDR3 sequence (DNA): TGTGCCAGCAAGATAACCGGGACAGGGGGTTACGAGCAGTACTTC. Protein product: CASKITGTGGYEQYF.

Ten or more counts support this clonotype. The V call is TRBV12-3 or TRBV12-4, the J call TRBJ1-2; the D is unclear. The CDR3 is 10 residues long. DNA of the CDR3: TGTGCTTCCGGGAGGCATGGCTACACCTTC. It translates to CASGRHGYTF.